This T cell receptor (beta chain) stems from a study of blood T cell repertoires in COVID-19. About the study: Sites across the United States, Italy and Spain contributed samples from acute and convalescent COVID-19. Sources were T cells, B-cell-depleted T cells, or PBMCs; the material itself was cDNA or gDNA.

A Seattle source enrolled patients during active infection and followed them longitudinally. Under the authors' procedure: Amplification with reference gene primers provided the estimates of nucleated cell counts. This table comes from immunoSEQ multiplex PCR, and its TCRdb copy is limited to in-frame clones, with some not included. V and J calls plus clone size are reproduced from that table; the DNA served to infer D and trimming. The sample has under 400,000 clones, around 88% seen once; the top ten hold 1.5% to 2%. This TCR came from a woman aged 25-40 years with COVID-19, enrolled during active disease. The sample comprised peripheral blood.

The CDR3 DNA is TGTGCCACCAGCAGAGAGGGGGGATCTCAGCCCCAGCATTTT. It specifies CATSREGGSQPQHF. J is TRBJ1-5 and V is TRBV15; tentative D call: TRBD1 (5 bases). The CDR3 totals 14 residues. V lost 0 bases to trimming and J lost 6 bases, with 9 bases between them. Germline-derived CDR1 and CDR2 are LNHNV and YYDKDF (reference sequence).